The 22 T cell receptor beta chains below all came from one sample that was sequenced in a study of blood T cell repertoires in COVID-19. Measured with immunoSEQ multiplex PCR; TCRdb has only the in-frame clones, and not every one. The table includes around 300,000 clones, about nine tenths detected once. The sample taken for sequencing was peripheral blood. The receptors come from a man in his late teens or twenties with active or convalescent COVID-19.

The genes are TRBV6-5 and TRBJ2-7, with D perhaps matching TRBD2 (6 bases). The ends were cut back, 6 bases at V and 2 bases at J, with 14 bases in the middle. The germline V gene encodes CDR1 MNHEY and CDR2 SVGAGI. The CDR3 covers 14 residues. The DNA of the CDR3 is TGTGCCAGCAGATCCCGTACGGGGGCCTACGAGCAGTACTTC. This encodes CASRSRTGAYEQYF.

The chain joins TRBV6-6 to TRBJ1-2; 9 nucleotides match TRBD1. CDR1 is MNHNY and CDR2 is SVGAGI in the germline V gene (reference sequence). This CDR3 comprises 15 residues. Germline trimming cut 0 bases from V and 8 bases from J; bases unmatched to any gene: 7. The CDR3 reads CASSYSGDRVSGYTF. Here the CDR3 DNA reads TGTGCCAGCAGTTACTCCGGGGACAGGGTGAGCGGCTACACCTTC.

The chain recombines TRBV4-1 with TRBJ2-3; possible D gene TRBD1, 6 bases. CDR3 size: 13 residues. Germline V lookup: CDR1 MGHRA, CDR2 YSYEKL. V lost 5 bases and J 6 bases, leaving 12 bases between the germline ends. CDR3 sequence (DNA): TGCGCCAGCAGCGGGGGCGGGCTGGATACGCAGTATTTT. It encodes CASSGGGLDTQYF.

The rearrangement uses TRBV9 and TRBJ1-3, with D maybe TRBD1 (5 bases). This CDR3 comprises 12 residues. CDR1 and CDR2 from the germline V gene are SGDLS and YYNGEE. Trimming left V 0 bases short and J 9 bases short, with 7 bases between. The CDR3: CASSVDGATIYF. DNA for the CDR3: TGTGCCAGCAGCGTAGATGGGGCCACCATATATTTT.

This chain links TRBV19 with TRBJ2-1; TRBD1 might be the D (6 bases). The CDR3 is 14 residues long. Between the trimmed V and J ends, which lost 5 bases and 1 base, there was a span of 9 bases. Germline V gene lookup returns CDR1 LNHDA and CDR2 SQIVND (reference sequence). CDR3 nucleotide sequence: TGTGCCAGTAGTCGGACAGTATCCTACAATGAGCAGTTCTTC. Translation gives CASSRTVSYNEQFF. Filled out from reference TRBV19 and TRBJ2-1, the complete variable domain reads DGGITQSPKYLFRKEGQNVTLSCEQNLNHDAMYWYRQDPGQGLRLIYYSQIVNDFQKGDIAEGYSVSREKKESFPLTVTSAQKNPTAFYLCASSRTVSYNEQFFGPGTRLTVL.

This chain uses TRBV3-1 (or the pseudogene TRBV3-2) with TRBJ2-7; the match to TRBD2 covers 9 bases. Trimming at V came to 5 bases and at J to 4 bases, leaving 6 bases not matched to a gene. The length of the CDR3 is 14 residues. Germline-derived CDR1 and CDR2 are LGHDT and YNNKEL (reference sequence). CDR3 residues: CASSNSGSGYEQYF. The CDR3 DNA reads TGTGCCAGCAGCAATAGCGGGAGTGGATACGAGCAGTACTTC.

The V call is TRBV18, the J call TRBJ1-1, with unresolved D. The CDR3 totals 13 residues. CDR1 and CDR2 (germline): KGHSH, LQKENI. The germline V and J ends were trimmed by 0 bases and 6 bases, with 8 bases remaining between them. The CDR3 reads CASSPPSGPEAFF. The DNA for the CDR3 is TGTGCCAGCTCACCACCCTCAGGCCCTGAAGCTTTCTTT.

The V and J genes are TRBV27 and TRBJ1-1, with TRBD1 matching over 8 bases. The germline V gene has CDR1 MNHEY and CDR2 SMNVEV (reference sequence). The J segment lost 7 bases and the V segment lost 4 bases, leaving 8 bases of the junction unmatched. The CDR3 contains 14 residues. The CDR3 coding sequence is TGTGCCAGCAGTTCACAGGGGGGTGCCGATGAAGCTTTCTTT. Translation: CASSSQGGADEAFF.

The chain links TRBV5-1 to TRBJ2-3; 9 bases are shared with TRBD1. The CDR3 has 16 amino acids. Germline V gene lookup returns CDR1 SGHRS and CDR2 YFSETQ. The junction had 9 bases not matched to a gene; V was cut back by 4 bases and J by 3 bases. The CDR3 coding sequence is TGCGCCAGCAGCGTGAAAGGACAGGGGAGGACAGATACGCAGTATTTT. Residues: CASSVKGQGRTDTQYF.

V and J are TRBV27 and TRBJ1-6; a weak D match, TRBD1 (5 bases). Per germline, CDR1 MNHEY and CDR2 SMNVEV (reference sequence). This CDR3 region has 15 residues. The ends were cut back, 3 bases at V and 7 bases at J, with 13 bases in the middle. The CDR3 sequence is CASSFGGEGNSPLHF. The CDR3 DNA reads as TGTGCCAGCAGTTTCGGGGGGGAAGGGAATTCACCCCTCCACTTT.

The rearrangement links TRBV5-4 to TRBJ1-1; no reliable D call. The germline V gene encodes CDR1 SGHNT and CDR2 YYREEE (reference sequence). The CDR3 runs 13 residues. Trimming removed 2 bases at V and 4 bases at J, with 9 bases between. This chain's CDR3 is CASSFAIATEAFF. The CDR3 region has the DNA TGTGCCAGCAGCTTCGCTATTGCCACTGAAGCTTTCTTT.

J is TRBJ1-6 and V is TRBV19, with TRBD1 as a possible D gene (5 bases). The CDR3 sequence is 17 residues long. Germline V gene sequence: CDR1 LNHDA, CDR2 SQIVND (reference sequence). The V end lost 1 base, the J end lost 5 bases, and 15 bases lay between the germline ends. The CDR3 bases are TGTGCCAGTAGTATAGCTCCACCGGGACTCAATAATTCACCCCTCCACTTT. This codes for CASSIAPPGLNNSPLHF.

The chain links TRBV18 to TRBJ1-3; weak D call: TRBD1 (5 bases). Trimming took 8 bases from V and 0 from J, leaving 23 bases between them. Germline loops: CDR1 KGHSH, CDR2 LQKENI. The CDR3 sequence is 18 residues long. The CDR3 sequence: CASPLGTADSHSGNTIYF. The CDR3 nucleotides read TGTGCCAGCCCACTTGGGACTGCCGACTCACACTCTGGAAACACCATATATTTT.

J is TRBJ2-2 and V is TRBV29-1; weak D call: TRBD2 (6 bases). The CDR3 contains 15 residues. V dropped 3 bases and J dropped 4 bases, with 15 bases sitting between them. CDR1 is SQVTM, CDR2 ANQGSEA, per germline. The CDR3 loop reads CSVDAGGGGTGELFF. The CDR3 coding sequence is TGCAGCGTTGATGCCGGGGGTGGGGGCACCGGGGAGCTGTTTTTT.

The V and J genes are TRBV19 and TRBJ2-2; TRBD2 might be the D (7 bases). The CDR3 consists of 15 residues. The V end lost 10 bases, the J end lost 0 bases, and 15 bases lay between the germline ends. Germline assignment: CDR1 LNHDA and CDR2 SQIVND (reference sequence). The CDR3 reads CATLKGGANTGELFF. CDR3 bases: TGTGCCACTCTAAAGGGGGGGGCGAACACCGGGGAGCTGTTTTTT. Filled out from reference TRBV19 and TRBJ2-2, the complete variable domain reads DGGITQSPKYLFRKEGQNVTLSCEQNLNHDAMYWYRQDPGQGLRLIYYSQIVNDFQKGDIAEGYSVSREKKESFPLTVTSAQKNPTAFYLCATLKGGANTGELFFGEGSRLTVL.

The chain couples TRBV10-3 to TRBJ2-3; D is possibly TRBD2 (5 bases). The V gene's germline CDR1 is ENHRY and CDR2 SYGVKD. V was clipped by 4 bases and J by 3 bases, with 5 bases between them. The CDR3 contains 12 residues. The CDR3 coding sequence is TGTGCCATCAGTGGGACTACAGATACGCAGTATTTT. Its protein is CAISGTTDTQYF.

This clone has a single count. This rearrangement joins TRBV9 to TRBJ2-3, with TRBD1 as a possible D gene (6 bases). This CDR3 comprises 17 residues. Germline V lookup: CDR1 SGDLS, CDR2 YYNGEE. Trimming removed 4 bases at V and 3 bases at J, with 21 bases between. The CDR3 bases are TGTGCCAGCAGCACCCTACCCCGACAGCAGGGGACAGATACGCAGTATTTT. Translating gives CASSTLPRQQGTDTQYF.

The CDR3 here is CASSAYSGNTIYF. Here the CDR3 DNA reads TGTGCCAGTAGTGCCTACTCTGGAAACACCATATATTTT. The chain uses TRBV19 and TRBJ1-3; D gene unclear. V was trimmed by 5 bases and J by 0 bases, leaving 5 bases between them. Per the germline V gene, CDR1 is LNHDA and CDR2 is SQIVND (reference sequence). The CDR3 is 13 amino acids.

The V call is TRBV24-1, the J call TRBJ2-3, with TRBD2 as a possible D gene (6 bases). The V and J ends lost 2 bases and 7 bases respectively, with 18 bases between them. Germline V gives CDR1 KGHDR, CDR2 SFDVKD. CDR3 length: 16 residues. CDR3 DNA sequence: TGTGCCACCAGTGATTCGCCAGCGGGTAGAATGTATACGCAGTATTTT. Protein sequence: CATSDSPAGRMYTQYF.

The chain recombines TRBV19 with TRBJ2-3; TRBD2 aligns across 9 bases. From germline, CDR1 is LNHDA and CDR2 SQIVND (reference sequence). Germline trimming cut 10 bases from V and 6 bases from J; bases unmatched to any gene: 17. The CDR3 spans 16 residues. CDR3 protein: CATRKGSGGSGDTQYF. CDR3 coding DNA: TGTGCCACCCGGAAGGGTAGCGGGGGTTCGGGTGATACGCAGTATTTT.

The CDR3 DNA sequence: TGTGCCAGCAGGAGGACCACAGGGCCAACGGAAAAACTGTTTTTT. Translation: CASRRTTGPTEKLFF. J is TRBJ1-4 and V is TRBV2; D perhaps matches TRBD1 (6 bases). The CDR3 has 15 residues. CDR1 and CDR2 from the germline V gene are SNHLY and FYNNEI. The V gene lost 6 bases and the J gene lost 8 bases, with 19 bases spanning the gap. Variable domain in full (rest from reference TRBV2 and TRBJ1-4): EPEVTQTPSHQVTQMGQEVILRCVPISNHLYFYWYRQILGQKVEFLVSFYNNEISEKSEIFDDQFSVERPDGSNFTLKIRSTKLEDSAMYFCASRRTTGPTEKLFFGSGTQLSVL.

CDR3 region: CATSGTNPQEQFF. DNA of the CDR3: TGTGCCACCAGTGGCACTAACCCCCAGGAGCAGTTCTTC. This chain uses TRBV24-1 with TRBJ2-1; D call uncertain. From germline, CDR1 is KGHDR and CDR2 SFDVKD. Trimming pared 5 bases from V and 10 bases from J, leaving 14 bases between. The CDR3 length is 13 residues.